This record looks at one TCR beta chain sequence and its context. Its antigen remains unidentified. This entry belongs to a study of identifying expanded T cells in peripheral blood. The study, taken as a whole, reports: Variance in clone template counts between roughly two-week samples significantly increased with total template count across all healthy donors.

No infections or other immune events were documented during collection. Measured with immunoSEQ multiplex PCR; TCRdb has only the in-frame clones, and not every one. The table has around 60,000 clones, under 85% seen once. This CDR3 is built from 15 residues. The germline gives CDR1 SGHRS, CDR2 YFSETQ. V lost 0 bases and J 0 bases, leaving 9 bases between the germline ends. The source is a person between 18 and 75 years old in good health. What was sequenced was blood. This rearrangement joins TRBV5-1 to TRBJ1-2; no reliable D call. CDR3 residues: CASSLGPTTNYGYTF. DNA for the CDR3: TGCGCCAGCAGCTTGGGACCGACTACTAACTATGGCTACACCTTC.